The clone carrying this T cell receptor (beta chain) was counted a single time. TCRdb keeps only in-frame clones here, not all; method: immunoSEQ multiplex PCR. The table includes 250,000 to 300,000 clones, roughly 89% detected once. These data are taken from a study of cytomegalovirus exposure and HLA in healthy donors. The sequenced material came from PBMCs. This receptor was obtained from a woman between 18 and 30 years old in good health and CMV-seronegative.

This chain's CDR3 is CASSLDWRDGYTF. CDR3 sequence (DNA): TGTGCCAGCAGCTTAGATTGGCGGGACGGCTACACCTTC. J is TRBJ1-2 and V is TRBV7-9, with a weak D call TRBD1 (5 bases). V was clipped by 1 base and J by 8 bases, with 11 bases between them. CDR3 length equals 13 residues. Germline CDR1 reads SEHNR; CDR2 reads FQNEAQ (reference sequence).